These 10 T cell receptor beta chains originate from one sample sequenced in a study of shared clonotypes between healthy human individuals. Assay used: immunoSEQ multiplex PCR; TCRdb lists only in-frame clones, some missing. The sample carries over 400,000 clones, more than 65% recorded once. Sequencing was performed on PBMCs. These receptors all come from a woman between 40 and 55 years old in good health. Some clones in this sample may be carry-over from other donors' samples.

V usage is TRBV5-4 and J usage is TRBJ2-3; 7 nucleotides line up with TRBD2. Looked up from germline, CDR1 is SGHNT and CDR2 is YYREEE (reference sequence). There are 16 residues in the CDR3. V was clipped by 0 bases and J by 0 bases; unmatched bases: 4. CDR3 loop: CASSLAGGLSTDTQYF. The CDR3 bases are TGTGCCAGCAGCTTGGCGGGAGGCCTTAGCACAGATACGCAGTATTTT.

The chain joins TRBV6-5 to TRBJ2-2; D uncertain. CDR1 is MNHEY and CDR2 is SVGAGI in the germline V gene. The V and J ends lost 4 bases and 6 bases respectively, with 15 bases between them. The CDR3 covers 15 residues. This CDR3 is CASSSPPRVPGELFF. DNA for the CDR3: TGTGCCAGCAGTTCTCCCCCCCGAGTTCCCGGGGAGCTGTTTTTT.

V usage is TRBV18 and J usage is TRBJ2-3, with 12 bases aligning to TRBD2. The CDR3 sequence is 18 residues long. The germline V gene has CDR1 KGHSH and CDR2 LQKENI. The trim removed 3 bases at V and 0 bases at J, leaving 7 bases unmatched. This CDR3 is CASSPFTGTSGSTDTQYF. CDR3 DNA sequence: TGTGCCAGCTCACCCTTCACAGGGACTAGCGGGAGCACAGATACGCAGTATTTT.

The V gene is TRBV2, the J gene TRBJ2-3; D perhaps matches TRBD1 (6 bases). The CDR3 is 11 amino acids. Trimming took 6 bases from V and 6 from J, leaving 7 bases between them. Germline V gene sequence: CDR1 SNHLY, CDR2 FYNNEI. The CDR3, as DNA: TGTGCCAGCAGACAGGGCGATACGCAGTATTTT. It specifies CASRQGDTQYF.

The chain joins TRBV5-1 to TRBJ2-5; D gene ambiguous. The CDR3 spans 14 residues. The V end lost 0 bases, the J end lost 1 base, and 7 bases lay between the germline ends. Germline V gene data show CDR1 as SGHRS and CDR2 as YFSETQ. DNA of the CDR3: TGCGCCAGCAGCTTGGACAATCCCCAAGAGACCCAGTACTTC. Its translation: CASSLDNPQETQYF.

The V and J genes are TRBV27 and TRBJ1-2, with 9 nucleotides matching TRBD1. Trimming cost V 7 bases and J 8 bases; bases outside gene matches: 8. Germline values: CDR1 MNHEY, CDR2 SMNVEV (reference sequence). This CDR3 spans 13 amino acids. CDR3 coding DNA: TGTGCCAGCACTCCGAACAGGGGGCAAGGCTACACCTTC. Its translation: CASTPNRGQGYTF.

This clone was found once. The J gene is TRBJ2-1, the V gene TRBV11-2, with 9 bases identical to TRBD2. J gave up 6 bases and V 4 bases, and 13 bases lay outside the gene matches. Germline V CDR1 and CDR2: SGHAT, FQNNGV. This CDR3 contains 17 residues. The CDR3 DNA reads as TGTGCCAGCAGCTCCCGAGGGCGGGAGGGTGTTTTCAATGAGCAGTTCTTC. This gives the protein CASSSRGREGVFNEQFF.

This rearrangement joins TRBV19 to TRBJ2-1; maybe TRBD2 (6 bases). V was cut by 1 base and J by 7 bases, with 14 bases left in between. This CDR3 spans 15 amino acids. Germline V gives CDR1 LNHDA, CDR2 SQIVND (reference sequence). CDR3 nucleotide sequence: TGTGCCAGTAGTATAGGTAGAAGCGGGCAAAATGAGCAGTTCTTC. This codes for CASSIGRSGQNEQFF.

The chain combines TRBV7-9 with TRBJ2-2, with D perhaps TRBD1 or TRBD2 (5 bases each). This CDR3 has 17 amino acids. Germline CDR1 is SEHNR and CDR2 is FQNEAQ (reference sequence). Deletions cut 0 bases from V and 6 bases from J, with 17 bases between. CDR3 in amino acids: CASSLAAAQAWAGELFF. CDR3 DNA: TGTGCCAGCAGCTTAGCAGCGGCACAGGCTTGGGCCGGGGAGCTGTTTTTT.

The chain employs TRBV28 and TRBJ1-5; 8 bases agree with TRBD1. The germline gives CDR1 MDHEN, CDR2 SYDVKM. The CDR3 contains 15 residues. The ends lost 3 bases at V and 6 bases at J; junction bases unmatched: 7. The CDR3 spells CASSFPQGAFQPQHF. The CDR3 nucleotides read TGTGCCAGCAGTTTTCCGCAGGGGGCGTTTCAGCCCCAGCATTTT.